The entry that follows covers one T cell receptor (beta chain) sequence. Its specificity is not known. This sample is part of a study of T cells in Graves' hyperthyroidism and ophthalmopathy. General observations from the study: Blood shared most expanded thyroid clonotypes above 0.001. Through a model of 13 V-J features, ophthalmopathy was separated from stable hyperthyroidism.

The investigators amplified TCR beta CDR3 regions from RNA transcripts. First-round RT-PCR of the TCR CDR3 relied on the HTBI primer set. Using its own MiXCR run on the multiplex PCR reads, TCRdb lists one record per CDR3 protein. The sample carries hundreds of thousands of distinct CDR3 sequences, about 45% recorded once. This sequence originates from an adult man with Graves' disease, either hyperthyroidism or ophthalmopathy (not recorded which). Sequencing was performed on peripheral blood or thyroid tissue (not recorded which).

The CDR3: CASSQEPGTGIFEQYF. The CDR3 DNA sequence: TGTGCCAGCAGCCAAGAACCCGGGACAGGGATCTTCGAGCAGTACTTC. The chain has TRBV9 and TRBJ2-7; TRBD1 agrees at 9 bases. CDR1 is SGDLS and CDR2 is YYNGEE in the germline V gene. The length of the CDR3 is 16 residues. Trimming cost V 4 bases and J 6 bases; bases outside gene matches: 14.